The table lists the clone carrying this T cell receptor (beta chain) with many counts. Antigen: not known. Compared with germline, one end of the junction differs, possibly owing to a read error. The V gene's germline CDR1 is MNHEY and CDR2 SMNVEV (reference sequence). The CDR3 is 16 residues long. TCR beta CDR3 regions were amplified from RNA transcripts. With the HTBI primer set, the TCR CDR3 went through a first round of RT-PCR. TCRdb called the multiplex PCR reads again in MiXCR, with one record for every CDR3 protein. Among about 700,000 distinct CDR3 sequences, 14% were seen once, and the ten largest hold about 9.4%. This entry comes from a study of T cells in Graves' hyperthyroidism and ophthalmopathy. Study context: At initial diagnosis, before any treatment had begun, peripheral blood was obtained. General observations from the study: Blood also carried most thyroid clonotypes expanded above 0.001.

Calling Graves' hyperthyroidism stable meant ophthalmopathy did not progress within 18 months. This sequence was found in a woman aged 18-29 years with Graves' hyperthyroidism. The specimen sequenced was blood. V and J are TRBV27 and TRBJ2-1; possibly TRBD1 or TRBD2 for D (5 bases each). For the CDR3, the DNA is TGTGCCTGCAGTTCCGAGGGGACGAGCTCCTACAATGAGCAGTTCTTC. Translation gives CACSSEGTSSYNEQFF.